The present T cell receptor (beta chain) was sequenced within a study of blood T cells in healthy people across ages. The second PCR ran about 6 to 12 cycles with a sample-barcoded 5' primer and J-beta primers. Each CDR3 protein is one row after TCRdb ran MiXCR on the 5' RACE reads. The top ten clones hold 2% to 2.5% of a sample with 2 million or so distinct CDR3 sequences, roughly 50% of them seen once. Germline CDR1 and CDR2: MNHEY and SVGEGT. The CDR3 loop spans 14 amino acids. Sequencing was performed on blood. The receptor was derived from a woman in her thirties or forties in good health. The rearrangement uses TRBV6-2 or TRBV6-3 and TRBJ2-7, with D uncertain. The J call may not be correct, given that the DNA end is closer to TRBJ2-5. CDR3 sequence: CASSYTTSGETQYF. The CDR3 region has the DNA TGTGCCAGCAGTTATACCACCTCAGGAGAGACCCAGTACTTC.